This T cell receptor beta chain was observed in a study of memory CD4+ T cells and cytomegalovirus serostatus. Germline assignment: CDR1 MDHEN and CDR2 SYDVKM. This CDR3 has 16 amino acids. Germline trimming cut 4 bases from V and 4 bases from J; bases unmatched to any gene: 6. The sort gate was single viable CD3+CD4+CD8-CD45RO+ cells for memory CD4+ T cells. This clone came up once. The repertoire was sequenced with immunoSEQ multiplex PCR; TCRdb's copy has only in-frame clones and lacks some. The table shows about 53,000 clones, with around 80% occurring only once. Material for sequencing was memory CD4+ T cells from blood. This receptor was identified in an adult in good health and CMV-seronegative. This chain connects TRBV28 to TRBJ2-1, with 11 bases matching TRBD2. CDR3 residues: CASSSRLAGRYNEQFF. The DNA for the CDR3 is TGTGCCAGCAGTTCTCGACTAGCGGGACGTTACAATGAGCAGTTCTTC.